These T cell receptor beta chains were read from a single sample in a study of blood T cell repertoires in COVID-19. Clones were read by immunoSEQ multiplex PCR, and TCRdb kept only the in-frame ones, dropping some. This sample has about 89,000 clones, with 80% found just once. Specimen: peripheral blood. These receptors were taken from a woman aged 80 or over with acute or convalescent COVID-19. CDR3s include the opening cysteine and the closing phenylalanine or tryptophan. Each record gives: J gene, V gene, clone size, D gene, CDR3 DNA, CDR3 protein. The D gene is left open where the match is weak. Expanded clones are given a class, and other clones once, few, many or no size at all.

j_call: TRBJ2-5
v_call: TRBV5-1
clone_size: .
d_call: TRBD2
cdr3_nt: TGCGCCAGCAGCTTTCGGGGTAGCGGGGGTGTACAAGAGACCCAGTACTTC
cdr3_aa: CASSFRGSGGVQETQYF

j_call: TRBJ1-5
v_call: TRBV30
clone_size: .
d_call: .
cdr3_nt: TGTGCCTGGAGCCACCCCCCGTTTGGACTTTTGACCGATCAGCCCCAGCATTTT
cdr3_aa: CAWSHPPFGLLTDQPQHF

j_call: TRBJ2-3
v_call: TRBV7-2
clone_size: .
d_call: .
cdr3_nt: TGTGCCAGCAGCCCTCGCTTGGCCTCCACAGATACGCAGTATTTT
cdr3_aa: CASSPRLASTDTQYF

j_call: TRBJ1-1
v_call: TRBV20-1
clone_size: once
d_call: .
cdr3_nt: TGCAGTGCTAGAGTAGACACTGAAGCTTTCTTT
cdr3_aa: CSARVDTEAFF

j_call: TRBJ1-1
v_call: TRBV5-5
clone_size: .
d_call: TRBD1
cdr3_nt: TGTGCCAGCAGTTCCGACAGGGGAACTGAAGCTTTCTTT
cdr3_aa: CASSSDRGTEAFF

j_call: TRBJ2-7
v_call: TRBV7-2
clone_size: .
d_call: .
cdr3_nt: TGTGCCAGCAGCTTAGCTAGCTCCTACGAGCAGTACTTC
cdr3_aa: CASSLASSYEQYF

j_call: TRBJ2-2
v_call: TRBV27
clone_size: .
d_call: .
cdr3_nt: TGTGCCAGCAGGGTATCGGACACCGGGGAGCTGTTTTTT
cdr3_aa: CASRVSDTGELFF

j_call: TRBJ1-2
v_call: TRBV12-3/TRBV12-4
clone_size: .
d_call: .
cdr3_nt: TGTGCCAGCAGTTTACAGGGTAACTATGGCTACACCTTC
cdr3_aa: CASSLQGNYGYTF

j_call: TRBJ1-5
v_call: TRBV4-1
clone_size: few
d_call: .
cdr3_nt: TGCGCCAGCAGCCAAGATCAAGGGGCACAGCCCCAGCATTTT
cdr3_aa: CASSQDQGAQPQHF

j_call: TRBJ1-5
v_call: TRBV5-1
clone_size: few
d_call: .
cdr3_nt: TGCGCCAGCAGCTTGGACGGAGATAGCAATCAGCCCCAGCATTTT
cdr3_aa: CASSLDGDSNQPQHF

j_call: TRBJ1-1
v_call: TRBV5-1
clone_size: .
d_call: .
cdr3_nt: TGCGCCAGCAGCTTGGACCCGGGGGTCACTGAAGCTTTCTTT
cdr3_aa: CASSLDPGVTEAFF

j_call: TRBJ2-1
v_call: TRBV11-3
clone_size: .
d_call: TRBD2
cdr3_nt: TGTGCCAGCAGCTCTTCCGGGACTAGATCTTACAATGAGCAGTTCTTC
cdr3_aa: CASSSSGTRSYNEQFF

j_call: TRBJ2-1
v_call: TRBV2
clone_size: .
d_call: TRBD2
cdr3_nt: TGTGCCAGCACTCAAATAGCGGGAGCCTACAATGAGCAGTTCTTC
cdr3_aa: CASTQIAGAYNEQFF

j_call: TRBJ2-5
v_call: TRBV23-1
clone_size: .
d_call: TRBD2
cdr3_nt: TGCGCCAGCCCGCGGGGGGAACGGGTAGAGACCCAGTACTTC
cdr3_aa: CASPRGERVETQYF

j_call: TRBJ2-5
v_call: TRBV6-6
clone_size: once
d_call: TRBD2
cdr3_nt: TGTGCCAGCAGTACCCCTCTCGGGAGGGAGCAAGAGACCCAGTACTTC
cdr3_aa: CASSTPLGREQETQYF

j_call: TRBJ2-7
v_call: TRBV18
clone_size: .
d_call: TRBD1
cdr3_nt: TGTGCCAGCTCACCCGACAGGGGCAGTATCTACGAGCAGTACTTC
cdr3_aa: CASSPDRGSIYEQYF

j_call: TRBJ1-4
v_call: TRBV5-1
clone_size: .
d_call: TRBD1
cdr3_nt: TGCGCCAGCAGCTTGGGCCGGGACAGGGGGACAAAACTGTTTTTT
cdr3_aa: CASSLGRDRGTKLFF

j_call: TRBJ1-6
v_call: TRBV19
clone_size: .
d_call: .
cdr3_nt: TGTGCCAGTACCAGAGGACAGAAAAATTCACCCCTCCACTTT
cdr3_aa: CASTRGQKNSPLHF

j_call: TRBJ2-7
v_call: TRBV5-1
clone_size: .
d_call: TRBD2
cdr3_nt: TGCGCCAGCAGCTTGTATCGGCTAGCGGGAGACGACGAGCAGTACTTC
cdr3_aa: CASSLYRLAGDDEQYF

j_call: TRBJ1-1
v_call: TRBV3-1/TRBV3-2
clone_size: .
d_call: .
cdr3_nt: TGTGCCAGCAGCCATGGGGGGGGAGCTTTCTTT
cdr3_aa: CASSHGGGAFF

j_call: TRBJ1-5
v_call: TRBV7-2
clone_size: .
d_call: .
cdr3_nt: TGTGCCAGCAGCGTTCGGTATAATCAGCCCCAGCATTTT
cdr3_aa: CASSVRYNQPQHF

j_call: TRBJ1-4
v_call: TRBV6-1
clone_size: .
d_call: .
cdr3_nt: TGTGCCAGCAGTGAGGAAGCAGGGTCTTCTGAAAAACTGTTTTTT
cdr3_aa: CASSEEAGSSEKLFF

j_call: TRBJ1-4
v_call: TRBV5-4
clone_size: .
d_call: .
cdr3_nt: TGTGCCAGCAGCAGCCTGGACAGCACTAATGAAAAACTGTTTTTT
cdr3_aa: CASSSLDSTNEKLFF

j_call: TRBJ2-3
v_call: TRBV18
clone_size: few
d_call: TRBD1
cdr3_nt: TGTGCCAGCTCACCGTCGGGGACAGGGTCCGATACGCAGTATTTT
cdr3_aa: CASSPSGTGSDTQYF